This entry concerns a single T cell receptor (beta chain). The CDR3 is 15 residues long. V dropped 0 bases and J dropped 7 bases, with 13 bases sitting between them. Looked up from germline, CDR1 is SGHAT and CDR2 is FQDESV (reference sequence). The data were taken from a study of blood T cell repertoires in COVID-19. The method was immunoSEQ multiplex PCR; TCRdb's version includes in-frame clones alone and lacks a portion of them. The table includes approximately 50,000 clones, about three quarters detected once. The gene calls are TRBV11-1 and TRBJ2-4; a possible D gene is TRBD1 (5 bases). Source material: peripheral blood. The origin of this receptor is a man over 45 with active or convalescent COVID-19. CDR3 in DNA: TGTGCCAGCAGCTTAGCGTCTCACTCAGGGAACATTCAGTACTTC. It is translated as CASSLASHSGNIQYF.